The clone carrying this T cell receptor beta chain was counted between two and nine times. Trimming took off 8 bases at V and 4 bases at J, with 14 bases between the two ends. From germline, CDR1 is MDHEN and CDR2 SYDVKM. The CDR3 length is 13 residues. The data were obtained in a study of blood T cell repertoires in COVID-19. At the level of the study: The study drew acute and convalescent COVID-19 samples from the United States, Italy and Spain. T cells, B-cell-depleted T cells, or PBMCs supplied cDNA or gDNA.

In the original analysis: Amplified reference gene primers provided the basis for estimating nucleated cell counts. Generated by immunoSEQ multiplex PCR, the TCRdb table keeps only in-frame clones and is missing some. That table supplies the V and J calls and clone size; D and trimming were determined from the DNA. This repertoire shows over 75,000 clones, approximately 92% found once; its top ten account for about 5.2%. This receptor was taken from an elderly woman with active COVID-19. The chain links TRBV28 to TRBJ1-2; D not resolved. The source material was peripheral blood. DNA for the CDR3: TGTGCCAGCCAACGGACGGGGAGCTATGGCTACACCTTC. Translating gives CASQRTGSYGYTF.